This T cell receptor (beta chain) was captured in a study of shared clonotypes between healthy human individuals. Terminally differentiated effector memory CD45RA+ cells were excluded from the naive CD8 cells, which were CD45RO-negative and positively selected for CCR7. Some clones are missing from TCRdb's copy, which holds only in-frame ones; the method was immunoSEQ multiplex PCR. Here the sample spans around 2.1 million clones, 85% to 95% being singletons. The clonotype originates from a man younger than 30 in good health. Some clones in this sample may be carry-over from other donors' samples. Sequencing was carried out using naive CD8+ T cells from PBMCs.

The CDR3 nucleotides read TGCAGTGCCCCCCTCGACGGAGAGCAGTTCTTC. Its translation is CSAPLDGEQFF. The rearrangement joins TRBV20-1 to TRBJ2-1; D gene unclear. Germline-derived CDR1 and CDR2 are DFQATT and SNEGSKA (reference sequence). The CDR3 length is 11 residues. Between the trimmed V and J ends, which lost 6 bases and 10 bases, there was a span of 13 bases.